This is a list of T cell receptor beta chains from one sample in a study of cytomegalovirus exposure and HLA in healthy donors. TCRdb's table, derived via immunoSEQ multiplex PCR, lists solely in-frame clones and lacks some. The data hold about 160,000 clones, with approximately 77% observed a single time. Sequencing used PBMCs. The source of these receptors is a female donor in good health and CMV-seronegative. Both conserved end residues are part of each CDR3. Each record gives: clone size, D gene, V gene, J gene, CDR3 DNA, CDR3 protein. D genes are given only for firm matches. Only some rows state a clone size, as once, few, many or a class for expanded clones.

few	NA	TRBV6-1	TRBJ1-6	TGTGCCAGCAGTGAAGAACCCGGGGGTAGCTCCTATAATTCACCCCTCCACTTT	CASSEEPGGSSYNSPLHF
NA	TRBD1	TRBV6-6	TRBJ1-2	TGTGCCAGCAGACCGGGACAGTTGGGCTACACCTTC	CASRPGQLGYTF
NA	NA	TRBV6-5	TRBJ2-7	TGTGCCAGCAGTTACTCGCCTAAGACACACCACGAGCAGTACTTC	CASSYSPKTHHEQYF
NA	NA	TRBV28	TRBJ1-1	TGTGCCAGCAGTTCCGCGACTCTGGACACTGAAGCTTTCTTT	CASSSATLDTEAFF
NA	TRBD1	TRBV19	TRBJ2-2	TGTGCCACCTGGACAGGGGGGGCCGGGGAGCTGTTTTTT	CATWTGGAGELFF
NA	TRBD2	TRBV2	TRBJ2-1	TGTGCCAGCAGTGGTGAACTAGCGGGTTCCAGCTCCTACAATGAGCAGTTCTTC	CASSGELAGSSSYNEQFF
once	NA	TRBV5-1	TRBJ2-1	TGCGCCAGCAGCTTGGCCGGCGGGGGCGCGAGGGGTGAGCAGTTCTTC	CASSLAGGGARGEQFF
NA	NA	TRBV11-2	TRBJ1-1	TGTGCCAGCAGCTTAGGTGCGGGGCGGTGGGGCACTGAAGCTTTCTTT	CASSLGAGRWGTEAFF
few	NA	TRBV9	TRBJ1-3	TGTGCCAGCAGCGCCCCGGGTAGACCTGGAAACACCATATATTTT	CASSAPGRPGNTIYF
few	TRBD1	TRBV10-3	TRBJ2-5	TGTGCCACCAAGGGAACAGGGGGCCAAGAGACCCAGTACTTC	CATKGTGGQETQYF
NA	NA	TRBV6-6	TRBJ1-3	TGTGCCAGCACCACCGGGTACTCTGGAAACACCATATATTTT	CASTTGYSGNTIYF
NA	NA	TRBV7-2	TRBJ2-5	TGTGCCAGCAGCTTAGGACTGAGTAAAGAGACCCAGTACTTC	CASSLGLSKETQYF
few	TRBD1	TRBV29-1	TRBJ1-1	TGCAGCGTTGTACGGACAGGGGGCTTAGGGAACACTGAAGCTTTCTTT	CSVVRTGGLGNTEAFF
NA	NA	TRBV11-2	TRBJ2-7	TGTGCCAGCAGCCTCACTGGAGGCTACGAGCAGTACTTC	CASSLTGGYEQYF
NA	TRBD1	TRBV6-5	TRBJ1-2	TGTGCCAGCAGTTACTCGAGGACAGGGAGGTATGGCTACACCTTC	CASSYSRTGRYGYTF
NA	TRBD1	TRBV5-1	TRBJ1-4	TGCGCCAGCAGCTGGCGGACAGGGAAGGCTAAACTGTTTTTT	CASSWRTGKAKLFF
once	TRBD1	TRBV30	TRBJ2-5	TGTGCCTGGAGTTTGACTCCCCTACAGGGGGTCCAAGAGACCCAGTACTTC	CAWSLTPLQGVQETQYF
once	NA	TRBV12-5	TRBJ2-5	TGTGCTAGTGGTTTAGAGGGGACCCAGTACTTC	CASGLEGTQYF
NA	NA	TRBV5-5	TRBJ1-6	TGTGCCAGCAGCCGCCTCACAGAGTATAATTCACCCCTCCACTTT	CASSRLTEYNSPLHF
NA	TRBD2	TRBV12-5	TRBJ2-1	TGTGCTAGTGGTTTCGCTAGCGGGCACAATGAGCAGTTCTTC	CASGFASGHNEQFF
NA	NA	TRBV5-4	TRBJ2-1	TGTGCCAGCAGTTCGGAGGACAATGAGCAGTTCTTC	CASSSEDNEQFF
few	TRBD1	TRBV29-1	TRBJ1-2	TGCAGCGTTGGACAGGGCGGAGGCTACACCTTC	CSVGQGGGYTF
NA	NA	TRBV7-3	TRBJ1-4	TGTGCCAGCAGGAGTGCAACTAATGAAAAACTGTTTTTT	CASRSATNEKLFF
few	TRBD2	TRBV6-4	TRBJ2-1	TGTGCCAGCAGTGACTCGATTGCTAGCGGGGGTCACCATGAGCAGTTCTTC	CASSDSIASGGHHEQFF
NA	NA	TRBV18	TRBJ1-3	TGTGCCAGCTCACCGTCCCTGGGAAACACCATATATTTT	CASSPSLGNTIYF
NA	TRBD1	TRBV7-9	TRBJ2-7	TGTGCCAGCAGCCCCCCCGGGACAGGGTTCGGGTCCTACGAGCAGTACTTC	CASSPPGTGFGSYEQYF
NA	TRBD2	TRBV7-9	TRBJ2-5	TGTGCCAGCAGCCTGGGACTAGTCGGTGAGACCCAGTACTTC	CASSLGLVGETQYF
NA	NA	TRBV5-1	TRBJ1-4	TGCGCCAGCAGCTCTTCTGCAACTAATGAAAAACTGTTTTTT	CASSSSATNEKLFF
NA	NA	TRBV5-8	TRBJ2-7	TGTGCCAGCAGCTCAATCGACGGACAGGCGGGGACCTACGAGCAGTACTTC	CASSSIDGQAGTYEQYF
NA	NA	TRBV19	TRBJ2-7	TGTGCCAGTAGTAATCGTGGCGGGACCTCCTACGAGCAGTACTTC	CASSNRGGTSYEQYF
NA	NA	TRBV19	TRBJ1-5	TGTGCCAGTAGGGCCGGGGGAGGGAATCAGCCCCAGCATTTT	CASRAGGGNQPQHF
NA	TRBD1	TRBV5-1	TRBJ1-4	TGCGCCAGCAGCCCACAGGGGTTTGGAGAAAAACTGTTTTTT	CASSPQGFGEKLFF
NA	NA	TRBV5-1	TRBJ1-1	TGCGCCAGCAGCTTGTATGCCGAGATGATGAACACTGAAGCTTTCTTT	CASSLYAEMMNTEAFF
NA	TRBD1	TRBV14	TRBJ2-7	TGTGCCAGCAGCCAAACTAAGGGACAGGGGACCTACGAGCAGTACTTC	CASSQTKGQGTYEQYF
NA	NA	TRBV6-6	TRBJ1-2	TGTGCCAGCGAGGGCTCCTATGGCTACACCTTC	CASEGSYGYTF
NA	NA	TRBV28	TRBJ2-5	TGTGCCAGCAGTTTAGGAGGAGGGAAGGGGCAAGAGACCCAGTACTTC	CASSLGGGKGQETQYF
NA	TRBD1	TRBV9	TRBJ2-7	TGTGCCAGCAGCGCCTCGACAGGGGAAAGGGACGAGCAGTACTTC	CASSASTGERDEQYF
NA	NA	TRBV28	TRBJ2-7	TGTGCCAGCAGTTCTCCACGCTCCTACGAGCAGTACTTC	CASSSPRSYEQYF
NA	TRBD2	TRBV30	TRBJ2-1	TGTGCCTGGATTCCGGGCGGGAGGGCCTTGTGGGGGGAGCAGTTCTTC	CAWIPGGRALWGEQFF
few	NA	TRBV6-5	TRBJ1-2	TGTGCCAGCAGGGGGAGTACTAACTATGGCTACACCTTC	CASRGSTNYGYTF
NA	TRBD1	TRBV2	TRBJ2-7	TGTGCCAGCAGGAACCCCAGGACAGGGGATGTGCAGTACTTC	CASRNPRTGDVQYF
NA	TRBD1	TRBV4-3	TRBJ2-4	TGCGCCAGCAGCCAGGCCGGGACAGAGAAAAACATTCAGTACTTC	CASSQAGTEKNIQYF
NA	TRBD2	TRBV9	TRBJ2-7	TGTGCCAGCAGCGAGGGGGGACTAGCGGCCACCTACGAGCAGTACTTC	CASSEGGLAATYEQYF